The clone carrying this TCR beta chain was observed many times. Antigen specificity is unknown. This sample stems from a study of T cells after yellow fever vaccination. Overall study context: SMART-Seq v4 Ultra Low Input served to prepare low-cell-number fractions.

UMIs and a universal primer site were added when TCR cDNA was made by 5'RACE template switching. TCRdb redid the calling of the 5' RACE reads with MiXCR, one entry per CDR3 protein. Of some 350,000 distinct CDR3 sequences in the sample, about 4% are singletons; the top ten hold around 24%. Study findings and constraints: In FACS-sorted repertoires, abundant clonotypes from the bulk population could appear as contaminants. Reappearance after the booster was seen for most primary-vaccination clones, at about 95% CD4 and 70% to 90% CD8.

This clonotype was obtained from a man aged 18 to 35 who received the YFV17D yellow fever vaccine. The sequenced sample was PBMCs, obtained 5 days after the yellow fever booster vaccination.

The CDR3 DNA is TGCAGCGTAGCGGGACAGGGAGATGAAAAACTGTTTTTT. Its protein product is CSVAGQGDEKLFF. This chain connects TRBV29-1 to TRBJ1-4; TRBD1 aligns across 9 bases. V shed 6 bases, J shed 6 bases, and the junction held 5 bases outside the gene matches. Per germline, CDR1 SQVTM and CDR2 ANQGSEA. The CDR3 extends over 13 amino acids.